This note documents a single T cell receptor (beta chain) sequence. Reverse transcription of about 0.5 to 1 ug RNA was carried out with random hexamers. TCRdb redid the calling of the immunoSEQ multiplex PCR reads with MiXCR, one entry per CDR3 protein. The repertoire holds approximately 220,000 distinct CDR3 sequences, with 85% to 95% as singletons. This specimen comes from a study of CD8 T cells in Susac syndrome. The V gene's germline CDR1 is SGHTA and CDR2 FQGTGA. This CDR3 comprises 13 residues. With 1 base removed from V and 9 bases from J, the gap between germline ends came to 12 bases. The rearrangement uses TRBV7-3 and TRBJ1-2; D unresolved. The receptor was derived from a human donor with multiple sclerosis. The source material was CD4+ T cells from PBMCs. The CDR3 region is CASSLSAGESYTF. CDR3 nucleotides: TGTGCCAGCAGCTTAAGCGCCGGGGAGAGCTACACCTTC.